This T cell receptor beta chain emerged from a study of cytomegalovirus exposure and HLA in healthy donors. Study-wide results and caveats: Specific recognition of CMV antigens was confirmed in vitro for a few chains (all CMV-associated). TCR beta chains numbering more than 150 were designated cytomegalovirus-associated. Subsequent analysis of the 120 or so validation repertoires found a tendency for first-cohort TCR clusters to co-occur.

V was trimmed by 1 base and J by 0 bases, leaving 5 bases between them. This CDR3 spans 14 amino acids. Germline CDR1 SGHTA, CDR2 FQGNSA. For this clone: Its target is unknown.

Produced via immunoSEQ multiplex PCR; TCRdb's table is partial and in-frame only. The sample holds some 250,000 clones; about nine tenths are singletons and the top ten take approximately 3%. The donors belonged to the roughly 110-subject validation cohort, separate from the approximately 700-subject first cohort. Sample: PBMCs. This clonotype originated in a woman in her thirties in good health and CMV-seronegative. The J gene is TRBJ2-3, the V gene TRBV7-2; D is unclear. DNA of the CDR3: TGTGCCAGCAGCTTAGAAGGTAGCACAGATACGCAGTATTTT. Amino acids: CASSLEGSTDTQYF.